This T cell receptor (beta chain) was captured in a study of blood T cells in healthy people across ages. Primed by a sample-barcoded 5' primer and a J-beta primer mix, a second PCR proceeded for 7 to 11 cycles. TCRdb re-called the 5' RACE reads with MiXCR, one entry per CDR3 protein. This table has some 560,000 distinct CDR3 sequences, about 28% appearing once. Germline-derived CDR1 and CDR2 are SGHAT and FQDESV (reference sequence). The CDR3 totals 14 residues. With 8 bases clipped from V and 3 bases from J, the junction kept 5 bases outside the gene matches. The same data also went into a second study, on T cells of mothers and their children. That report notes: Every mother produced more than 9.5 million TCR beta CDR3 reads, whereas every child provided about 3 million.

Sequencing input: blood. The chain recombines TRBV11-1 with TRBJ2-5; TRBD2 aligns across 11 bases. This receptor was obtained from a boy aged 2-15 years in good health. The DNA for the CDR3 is TGTGCCAGCGCCGTTAGCGGGGGGGAAGAGACCCAGTACTTC. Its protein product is CASAVSGGEETQYF.